The 3 T cell receptor beta chains given below trace back to one sample, sequenced in a study of T cell responses to AZD1222 COVID-19 vaccine. Sequencing was performed with immunoSEQ multiplex PCR; in TCRdb, only in-frame clones are kept and a portion is missing. The sample contains 99,000 or so clones, 88% of which appear only once. The sample here was peripheral blood, taken on day 0 of AZD1222 vaccination. All receptors derive from an adult in good health.

The chain joins TRBV9 to TRBJ2-2; a possible D gene is TRBD1 (6 bases). Germline V gene lookup returns CDR1 SGDLS and CDR2 YYNGEE. Deletions cut 3 bases from V and 3 bases from J, with 18 bases between. The CDR3 has 17 amino acids. The CDR3 reads CASSAPTTGRDTGELFF. CDR3 coding DNA: TGTGCCAGCAGCGCCCCCACCACAGGGCGGGACACCGGGGAGCTGTTTTTT.

The chain uses TRBV7-2 and TRBJ2-3, with 8 bases matching TRBD2. Germline V gene sequence: CDR1 SGHTA, CDR2 FQGNSA. J was trimmed by 2 bases and V by 3 bases; bases with no gene match: 7. CDR3 length equals 16 residues. As DNA, the CDR3 is TGTGCCAGCAGCTTGCTAAGCGGGAGTGTCACAGATACGCAGTATTTT. As protein: CASSLLSGSVTDTQYF.

The chain is built from TRBV27 and TRBJ1-6; D gene uncertain. The CDR3 loop spans 16 amino acids. CDR1 is MNHEY and CDR2 is SMNVEV in the germline V gene (reference sequence). The V end lost 2 bases, the J end lost 0 bases, and 8 bases lay between the germline ends. The CDR3 loop is CASSLTKSSYNSPLHF. The CDR3 DNA reads TGTGCCAGCAGTTTAACGAAGAGCTCCTATAATTCACCCCTCCACTTT.